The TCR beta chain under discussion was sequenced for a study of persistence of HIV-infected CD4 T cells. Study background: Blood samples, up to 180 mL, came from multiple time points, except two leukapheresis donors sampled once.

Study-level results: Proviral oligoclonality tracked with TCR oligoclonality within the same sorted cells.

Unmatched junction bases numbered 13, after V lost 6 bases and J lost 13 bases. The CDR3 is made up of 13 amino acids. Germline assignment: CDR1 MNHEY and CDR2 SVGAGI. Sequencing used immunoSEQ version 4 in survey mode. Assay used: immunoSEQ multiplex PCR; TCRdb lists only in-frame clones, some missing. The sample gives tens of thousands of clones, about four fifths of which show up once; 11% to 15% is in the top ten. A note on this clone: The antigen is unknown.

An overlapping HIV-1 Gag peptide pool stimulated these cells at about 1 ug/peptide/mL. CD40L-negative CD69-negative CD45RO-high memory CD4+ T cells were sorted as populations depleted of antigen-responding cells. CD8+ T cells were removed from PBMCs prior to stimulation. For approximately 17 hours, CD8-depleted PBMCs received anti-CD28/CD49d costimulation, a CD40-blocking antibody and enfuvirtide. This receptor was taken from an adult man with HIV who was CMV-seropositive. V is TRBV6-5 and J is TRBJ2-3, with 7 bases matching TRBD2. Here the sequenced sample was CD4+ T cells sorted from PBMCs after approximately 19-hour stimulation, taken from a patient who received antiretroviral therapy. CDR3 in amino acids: CASRLKREATEYF. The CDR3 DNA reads TGTGCCAGCAGGCTAAAGCGGGAAGCTACAGAGTATTTT.